A single sample is the source of the 13 T cell receptor beta chains below, sequenced in a study of regulatory T cells in long-lasting Graves disease. Time point meaning: newly diagnosed GD, antithyroid drugs for less than 3 months. RNA from PBMCs was the source of the TCR library. Arm-PCR of CDR3 regions and iRepertoire HTBI primers were the basis on which TCR beta libraries were built. TCRdb reprocessed the multiplex PCR reads with MiXCR, giving one entry per CDR3 protein. This sample yields about 350,000 distinct CDR3 sequences, of which about a sixth are seen a single time; about 19% belongs to the top ten. These data were also reused for a study on T cells in Graves' hyperthyroidism and ophthalmopathy.

Sequencing used peripheral blood mononuclear cells (PBMCs), obtained at new diagnosis, from a patient treated with antithyroid drugs. These receptors were collected from a woman aged 18-30 years with Graves disease.

The chain joins TRBV5-1 to TRBJ2-1; 12 nucleotides line up with TRBD2. The CDR3 consists of 15 residues. CDR1 is SGHRS and CDR2 is YFSETQ in the germline V gene. V gave up 4 bases and J gave up 15 bases; unmatched junction bases: 14. DNA of the CDR3: TGCGCCAGCAGCAGCCAGACTAGCGGGGGCCACGTACGGTTCTTC. Protein product: CASSSQTSGGHVRFF.

This clonotype was counted between two and nine times. CDR3 bases: TGTGCCAGCAGTACTAAGGGGGTTAGGGACAGGGGTCGAGAGACCCAGTACTTC. This translates into CASSTKGVRDRGRETQYF. The chain carries TRBV9 and TRBJ2-5; 10 bases match TRBD1. V gave up 5 bases and J gave up 4 bases; unmatched junction bases: 17. The CDR3 extends over 18 amino acids. Looked up from germline, CDR1 is SGDLS and CDR2 is YYNGEE.

This clonotype was counted ten times or more. CDR3 residues: CASSQFRDRGVVSGKLFF. CDR3 bases: TGTGCCAGCAGCCAATTCCGGGACAGGGGGGTCGTAAGTGGAAAACTGTTTTTT. The genes are TRBV3-1 and TRBJ1-4, with 11 bases aligning to TRBD1. Per the germline V gene, CDR1 is LGHDT and CDR2 is YNNKEL (reference sequence). Trimming at V came to 2 bases and at J to 10 bases, leaving 15 bases not matched to a gene. CDR3 size: 18 residues.

The chain uses TRBV6-1 and TRBJ2-5, with D maybe TRBD1 (7 bases). This CDR3 spans 19 amino acids. Trimming removed 0 bases from V and 4 bases from J, with 24 bases in between. Germline CDR1 reads MNHNS; CDR2 reads SASEGT. CDR3 loop: CASSEAVGTAPRRGETQYF. The CDR3 DNA reads as TGTGCCAGCAGTGAAGCAGTAGGGACAGCACCTCGGAGGGGAGAGACCCAGTACTTC.

In this sample, this clonotype turned up many times. The CDR3 coding sequence is TGTGCCAGCAGCTTATCTTTCGGGGGGCAGGAAAAACTGTTTTTT. As protein: CASSLSFGGQEKLFF. The rearrangement uses TRBV7-9 and TRBJ1-4, with TRBD1 as a possible D gene (6 bases). The V end was cut by 2 bases, the J end by 8 bases, with 15 bases between. The CDR3 contains 15 residues. The germline CDR1 and CDR2 sequences are SEHNR and FQNEAQ (reference sequence).

This clonotype has ten or more counts. The chain employs TRBV7-8 and TRBJ1-1; D possibly corresponds to TRBD1 (5 bases). From germline, CDR1 is SGHVS and CDR2 FQNEAQ. This CDR3 has 13 amino acids. Trimming removed 4 bases at V and 8 bases at J, with 14 bases between. CDR3 region: CASSSRLGVEAFF. Written as DNA, the CDR3 is TGTGCCAGCAGCTCCCGCTTGGGGGTCGAAGCTTTCTTT.

In this sample, this clonotype turned up many times. The CDR3 coding sequence is TGCAGTGCTAGTCCCGTGGAGGGTTACAATGAGCAGTTCTTC. Protein product: CSASPVEGYNEQFF. This rearrangement joins TRBV20-1 to TRBJ2-1; TRBD2 might be the D (6 bases). Deletions cut 3 bases from V and 4 bases from J, with 13 bases between. The CDR3 runs 14 residues. Germline CDR1 reads DFQATT; CDR2 reads SNEGSKA (reference sequence).

At least ten counts were recorded for this clonotype. The chain couples TRBV11-2 to TRBJ2-7; TRBD1 is a possible D gene (6 bases). V was clipped by 0 bases and J by 2 bases, with 8 bases between them. This CDR3 spans 14 amino acids. Germline V gene data show CDR1 as SGHAT and CDR2 as FQNNGV. The CDR3 bases are TGTGCCAGCAGCTTAGATCAGGGGACCTACGAGCAGTACTTC. This gives the protein CASSLDQGTYEQYF.

The gene calls are TRBV29-1 and TRBJ2-1; 9 positions agree with TRBD2. Germline V CDR1 and CDR2: SQVTM, ANQGSEA. V lost 1 base, J lost 2 bases, and 15 bases stayed unmatched. The CDR3 has 19 residues. CDR3 in DNA: TGCAGCGTTGAAGCCGAGACTAGCGGACGGACGGAGACCTACAATGAGCAGTTCTTC. As protein: CSVEAETSGRTETYNEQFF.

At least ten counts were recorded for this clonotype. The chain couples TRBV12-3 or TRBV12-4 to TRBJ2-7; unclear D gene. The CDR3 is 13 amino acids. V shed 5 bases and J shed 2 bases, with 10 bases lying between them. The CDR3 sequence is CASSPRPPYEQYF. The CDR3 coding sequence is TGTGCCAGCAGTCCACGTCCGCCCTACGAGCAGTACTTC.

This clonotype was seen ten or more times. The chain recombines TRBV2 with TRBJ2-5, with D uncertain. This CDR3 spans 13 amino acids. The germline V and J ends were trimmed by 1 base and 9 bases, with 12 bases remaining between them. Germline CDR1 reads SNHLY; CDR2 reads FYNNEI. CDR3 residues: CASSEGAAWSQYF. The CDR3 DNA is TGTGCCAGCAGTGAAGGGGCCGCATGGTCCCAGTACTTC.

This clonotype was found many times. The rearrangement uses TRBV7-9 and TRBJ2-1; 11 nucleotides align to TRBD2. Per the germline V gene, CDR1 is SEHNR and CDR2 is FQNEAQ (reference sequence). Germline trimming cut 5 bases from V and 8 bases from J; bases unmatched to any gene: 11. The CDR3 is made up of 16 amino acids. CDR3 loop: CASSIDRLAGRDEQFF. The CDR3 DNA sequence: TGTGCCAGCAGCATAGATAGACTAGCGGGACGGGATGAGCAGTTCTTC.

This clonotype appeared many times. This rearrangement joins TRBV5-1 to TRBJ2-7; D call uncertain. CDR1 is SGHRS, CDR2 YFSETQ, per germline. V gave up 0 bases and J gave up 5 bases, with 9 bases separating them. The CDR3 sequence is 13 residues long. The CDR3 DNA is TGCGCCAGCAGCTTGGGATCCGGAGACGAGCAGTACTTC. Translated: CASSLGSGDEQYF. Combining the CDR3 with reference TRBV5-1 and TRBJ2-7 gives the whole variable domain KAGVTQTPRYLIKTRGQQVTLSCSPISGHRSVSWYQQTPGQGLQFLFEYFSETQRNKGNFPGRFSGRQFSNSRSEMNVSTLELGDSALYLCASSLGSGDEQYFGPGTRLTVT.